This TCR beta chain was sequenced during a study of T cells expressing NK-cell markers. TCRdb re-called the 5' RACE reads; one entry per CDR3 protein, DNA not given. This sample's table reports about 190,000 distinct CDR3 sequences. Germline values: CDR1 SNHLY, CDR2 FYNNEI. The CDR3 contains 12 residues. Sequencing was performed on blood T cells: a sorted CD56 or NKG2C T cell subset, CD4+ or CD8+ T cells, or bulk PBMC T cells (not recorded which). This rearrangement joins TRBV2 to TRBJ2-1; with no DNA, the TCRdb D assignment of TRBD1 cannot be verified. The sequence was collected from a man aged 18-69 years in good health. CDR3 sequence: CASSEVVSPSVF.